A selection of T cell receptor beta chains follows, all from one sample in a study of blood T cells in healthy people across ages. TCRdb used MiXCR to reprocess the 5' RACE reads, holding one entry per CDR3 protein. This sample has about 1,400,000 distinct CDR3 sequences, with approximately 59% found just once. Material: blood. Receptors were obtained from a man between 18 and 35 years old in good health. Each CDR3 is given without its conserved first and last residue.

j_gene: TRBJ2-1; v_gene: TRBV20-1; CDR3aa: SAPYQGAAYNEQF
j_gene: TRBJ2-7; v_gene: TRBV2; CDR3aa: ASSGQGTYEQY
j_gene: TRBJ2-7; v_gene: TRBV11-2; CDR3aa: ASSFQGTTYEQY
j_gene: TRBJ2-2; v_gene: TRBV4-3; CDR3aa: ASSQEVGTGATGELF
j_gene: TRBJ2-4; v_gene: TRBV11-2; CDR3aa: ASSWGRQGFDKNIQY
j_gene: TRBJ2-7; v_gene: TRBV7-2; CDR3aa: ASSSLAGGPYEQY
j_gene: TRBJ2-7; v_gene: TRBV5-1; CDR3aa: ASSLDRESHEQY
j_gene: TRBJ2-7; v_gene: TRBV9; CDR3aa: ASSVAPLAGGREQY
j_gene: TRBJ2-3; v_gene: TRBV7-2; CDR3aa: ASTTFSGVRGTDTQY
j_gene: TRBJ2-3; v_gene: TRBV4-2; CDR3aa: ASSQVLRREWADTQY
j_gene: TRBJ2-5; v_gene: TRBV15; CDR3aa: ATSRWTDQETQY
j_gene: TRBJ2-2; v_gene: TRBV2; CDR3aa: ASSERENTGELF
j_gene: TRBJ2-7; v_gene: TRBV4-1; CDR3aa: ASSNSNSYEQY
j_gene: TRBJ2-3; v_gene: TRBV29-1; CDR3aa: SVEDGGNPDTRY
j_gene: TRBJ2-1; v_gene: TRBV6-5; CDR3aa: ASSTAIGWDEQF